This TCR beta chain comes out of a study of blood T cells in healthy people across ages. This CDR3 has 14 residues. V lost 3 bases to trimming and J lost 1 base, with 9 bases between them. In germline, CDR1 is SEHNR, CDR2 FQNEAQ (reference sequence). It was with a sample-barcoded 5' primer and a J-beta primer mix that a second PCR of about 6 to 12 cycles was run. MiXCR was run by TCRdb on the 5' RACE reads, yielding one entry per CDR3 protein. The sample includes about 1.8 million distinct CDR3 sequences, less than 50% of them seen just once. In its sample, this clonotype was seen a few times. The sequence came from a woman in her thirties or forties in good health. The specimen was blood. The chain is built from TRBV7-9 and TRBJ2-5, with D unresolved. CDR3 protein: CASSFRTVQETQYF. CDR3 coding DNA: TGTGCCAGCAGCTTCCGGACGGTCCAAGAGACCCAGTACTTC. The variable domain in full, with the rest retrieved from reference TRBV7-9 and TRBJ2-5, is DTGVSQNPRHKITKRGQNVTFRCDPISEHNRLYWYRQTLGQGPEFLTYFQNEAQLEKSRLLSDRFSAERPKGSFSTLEIQRTEQGDSAMYLCASSFRTVQETQYFGPGTRLLVL.